This T cell receptor beta chain is from a study of OX40 agonist ivuxolimab in advanced cancers. Study-level background: Anti-PD-1, anti-PD-L1 or anti-CTLA-4 therapy given earlier was allowed, and 30% to 45% had some. Three partial responders included one hepatocellular carcinoma patient and two cutaneous melanoma patients.

The data were produced by immunoSEQ multiplex PCR, yet TCRdb's version contains in-frame clones alone and is incomplete. The profile covers tens of thousands of clones, with roughly nine tenths appearing a single time and roughly 4.8% taken by the ten largest. This sequence was found in an adult with an advanced solid tumor such as melanoma, head and neck, liver or kidney cancer. Specimen: CD4+ or CD8+ T cells sorted from blood, collected in a trial of the OX40 agonist ivuxolimab.

DNA for the CDR3: TGTGCCAGCAGCCTCGGGATCCGCGAAAAACTGTTTTTT. Protein product: CASSLGIREKLFF. V is TRBV6-5 and J is TRBJ1-4; D gene uncertain. Trimming shortened V by 6 bases and J by 8 bases, and 13 bases separated the two germline ends. Germline V gives CDR1 MNHEY, CDR2 SVGAGI. This CDR3 has 13 amino acids.